The next 21 T cell receptor beta chains were all read from a single sample in a study of T cell changes during pregnancy in multiple sclerosis. Generated by immunoSEQ multiplex PCR, the TCRdb table keeps only in-frame clones and is missing some. The data show 35,000 to 40,000 clones, with 92% seen just once and approximately 5% held by the top ten. This specimen was CD8+ T cells from peripheral blood mononuclear cells, taken in the third trimester of pregnancy. These receptors originate from a female donor with multiple sclerosis, enrolled in a pregnancy study.

The CDR3 DNA reads TGCGCCAGCAGCCAACTCGCAGGGGGTGCTAATGAAAAACTGTTTTTT. Its protein product is CASSQLAGGANEKLFF. The chain combines TRBV4-1 with TRBJ1-4; 7 bases agree with TRBD1. This CDR3 has 16 amino acids. The V and J ends lost 2 bases and 3 bases, in that order; junction bases with no gene match: 6. Germline loops: CDR1 MGHRA, CDR2 YSYEKL.

This clone was recorded once. The chain employs TRBV5-4 and TRBJ1-2; no firm D call. The V gene's germline CDR1 is SGHNT and CDR2 YYREEE (reference sequence). The CDR3 is 13 amino acids. V was clipped by 2 bases and J by 6 bases, with 11 bases between them. DNA for the CDR3: TGTGCCAGCAGCTTAGACACTTTAGATGGCTACACCTTC. This codes for CASSLDTLDGYTF.

The V and J genes are TRBV5-1 and TRBJ2-1; TRBD2 matches at 14 bases. Per germline, CDR1 SGHRS and CDR2 YFSETQ. CDR3 length: 16 residues. J gave up 9 bases and V 4 bases, and 9 bases lay outside the gene matches. As DNA, the CDR3 is TGCGCCAGCAGCCTCCCGACTAGCGGGAGGGCCGGTGAGCAGTTCTTC. Protein: CASSLPTSGRAGEQFF.

J is TRBJ1-1 and V is TRBV19, with TRBD1 matching over 12 bases. The CDR3 has 15 amino acids. The germline V gene encodes CDR1 LNHDA and CDR2 SQIVND (reference sequence). With 7 bases clipped from V and 1 base from J, the junction kept 4 bases outside the gene matches. CDR3 sequence (DNA): TGTGCCAGTACCGGGACAGGGGGCGGGAACACTGAAGCTTTCTTT. Protein sequence: CASTGTGGGNTEAFF.

The rearrangement joins TRBV13 to TRBJ2-5; D remains unclear. The CDR3 spans 12 residues. Trimming stripped 4 bases from V and 2 bases from J, with 5 bases between. CDR1 and CDR2 from the germline V gene are PRHDT and FYEKMQ (reference sequence). CDR3 protein: CASSYSQETQYF. DNA for the CDR3: TGTGCCAGCAGCTACAGTCAAGAGACCCAGTACTTC.

The chain has TRBV7-2 and TRBJ2-5, with 7 bases aligning to TRBD2. The J call may not be correct, given that the DNA end is closer to TRBJ2-7. This CDR3 region has 15 residues. From germline, CDR1 is SGHTA and CDR2 FQGNSA. The CDR3 DNA sequence: TGTGCCAGCAGCCCCTCCGGGACTACCAAGTACGAGCAGTACTTC. Amino acids: CASSPSGTTKYEQYF.

This chain uses TRBV4-3 with TRBJ2-7; 8 bases match TRBD1. This CDR3 contains 15 residues. V was pared by 1 base and J by 3 bases, with 5 bases of the junction left unmatched. CDR1 and CDR2 (germline): LGHNA, YSLEER. CDR3 protein: CASSQGTDRVYEQYF. The DNA for the CDR3 is TGCGCCAGCAGCCAAGGGACGGACAGGGTCTACGAGCAGTACTTC.

The chain is built from TRBV7-2 and TRBJ2-5; 12 nucleotides match TRBD2. The CDR3 runs 16 residues. Germline V lookup: CDR1 SGHTA, CDR2 FQGNSA. The trim removed 3 bases at V and 5 bases at J, leaving 7 bases unmatched. Here the CDR3 reads CASSFLAGGPGETQYF. In DNA form, the CDR3 reads TGTGCCAGCAGCTTTCTAGCGGGAGGGCCCGGGGAGACCCAGTACTTC.

This clone came up a few times. The chain couples TRBV15 to TRBJ1-5, with 7 bases identical to TRBD1. This CDR3 region has 15 residues. Germline V lookup: CDR1 LNHNV, CDR2 YYDKDF (reference sequence). V trimming: 2 bases; J trimming: 1 base; junction bases outside the gene matches: 2. The CDR3 sequence is CATSRQGGSNQPQHF. For the CDR3, the DNA is TGTGCCACCAGCAGACAGGGGGGCAGCAATCAGCCCCAGCATTTT. Filled out from reference TRBV15 and TRBJ1-5, the complete variable domain reads DAMVIQNPRYQVTQFGKPVTLSCSQTLNHNVMYWYQQKSSQAPKLLFHYYDKDFNNEADTPDNFQSRRPNTSFCFLDIRSPGLGDTAMYLCATSRQGGSNQPQHFGDGTRLSIL.

The chain has TRBV9 and TRBJ2-5, with 12 bases identical to TRBD1. There are 16 residues in the CDR3. The germline CDR1 and CDR2 sequences are SGDLS and YYNGEE. The V gene end was trimmed by 3 bases and the J gene end by 5 bases; junction bases not matched to a gene: 8. CDR3 sequence (DNA): TGTGCCAGCAGCGATACCGGGACAGGGGGCCGGGAGACCCAGTACTTC. It codes for CASSDTGTGGRETQYF.

The chain uses TRBV29-1 and TRBJ2-5, with TRBD2 matching over 10 bases. The tail of the sequence fits TRBJ2-7 better, so the J call may be wrong. The CDR3 runs to 15 residues. CDR1 and CDR2 from the germline V gene are SQVTM and ANQGSEA. The CDR3 DNA reads as TGCAGCGTTGAAGGGGCACTAGCGGGGTCCTACGAGCAGTACTTC. Amino acids: CSVEGALAGSYEQYF.

This chain joins TRBV13 and TRBJ2-1, with 7 nucleotides matching TRBD2. V lost 11 bases and J lost 6; bases outside the gene matches: 10. CDR3 length: 13 amino acids. Germline CDR1 PRHDT, CDR2 FYEKMQ (reference sequence). CDR3 coding DNA: TGTGCCTCCTCGGGGGGTTCGGGCAATGAGCAGTTCTTC. Its translation: CASSGGSGNEQFF. The full variable domain, completed using reference TRBV13 and TRBJ2-1, is AAGVIQSPRHLIKEKRETATLKCYPIPRHDTVYWYQQGPGQDPQFLISFYEKMQSDKGSIPDRFSAQQFSDYHSELNMSSLELGDSALYFCASSGGSGNEQFFGPGTRLTVL.

The rearrangement uses TRBV13 and TRBJ2-4, with D possibly TRBD2 on 6 matching bases. Trimming took 2 bases from V and 0 from J, leaving 14 bases between them. The CDR3 runs to 17 residues. Germline assignment: CDR1 PRHDT and CDR2 FYEKMQ (reference sequence). CDR3 in amino acids: CASSLTEGGVAKNIQYF. The DNA of the CDR3 is TGTGCCAGCAGCTTAACCGAGGGAGGAGTAGCCAAAAACATTCAGTACTTC.

The chain links TRBV4-2 to TRBJ1-2, with 8 bases lining up with TRBD1. The germline V gene has CDR1 LGHNA and CDR2 YNFKEQ. Trimming cost V 6 bases and J 3 bases; bases outside gene matches: 12. The CDR3 is 16 residues long. CDR3 amino acids: CASRPTSGGADYGYTF. The CDR3 DNA follows: TGTGCCAGCAGACCGACCTCAGGGGGCGCGGACTATGGCTACACCTTC.

This clone was seen more than once but under ten times. V and J are TRBV4-2 and TRBJ1-1; perhaps TRBD1 as D (6 bases). The CDR3 is 15 amino acids. V lost 4 bases and J lost 1, with 13 bases in between. The V gene's germline CDR1 is LGHNA and CDR2 YNFKEQ. The CDR3 DNA sequence: TGTGCCAGCAGCCCCGACTCGACAGGGAACACTGAAGCTTTCTTT. This sequence encodes CASSPDSTGNTEAFF.

This clone was detected once. The rearrangement joins TRBV6-4 to TRBJ2-3; no clear D. Germline V gene lookup returns CDR1 MRHNA and CDR2 SNTAGT. V gave up 0 bases and J gave up 2 bases, with 3 bases separating them. The CDR3 contains 13 residues. The CDR3 bases are TGTGCCAGCAGTGACTCGGCCACAGATACGCAGTATTTT. Its translation: CASSDSATDTQYF.

The genes are TRBV2 and TRBJ2-6; D not resolved. V gave up 6 bases and J gave up 0 bases, with 9 bases separating them. CDR1 is SNHLY and CDR2 is FYNNEI in the germline V gene. CDR3 length: 15 residues. The CDR3 loop is CASSAPPSGANVLTF. Here the CDR3 DNA reads TGTGCCAGCAGCGCGCCCCCCTCTGGGGCCAACGTCCTGACTTTC.

The rearrangement links TRBV2 to TRBJ1-1; tentative D call: TRBD1 (6 bases). This CDR3 has 16 residues. Trimming removed 6 bases at V and 6 bases at J, with 23 bases between. Per the germline V gene, CDR1 is SNHLY and CDR2 is FYNNEI. The CDR3 DNA reads as TGTGCCAGCAGATCACCGGGGCAGGGGCCCTCCGCTGAAGCTTTCTTT. Its protein is CASRSPGQGPSAEAFF.

CDR3 amino acids: CASSQVQLAAYNEQFF. The CDR3 DNA reads as TGCGCCAGCAGCCAAGTTCAACTAGCGGCTTACAATGAGCAGTTCTTC. This chain connects TRBV4-1 to TRBJ2-1; TRBD2 matches 8 bases. Losses at the gene ends were 1 base for V and 4 bases for J; bases not matched to a gene: 6. This CDR3 contains 16 residues. Germline V gives CDR1 MGHRA, CDR2 YSYEKL.

CDR3 amino acids: CASSSGTSGAMKNNEQFF. The CDR3 region has the DNA TGTGCCAGCAGCTCCGGGACTAGCGGGGCTATGAAGAACAATGAGCAGTTCTTC. The V call is TRBV13, the J call TRBJ2-1; 13 bases fit TRBD2. The CDR3 runs to 18 residues. Looked up from germline, CDR1 is PRHDT and CDR2 is FYEKMQ (reference sequence). Trimming took 4 bases from V and 5 from J; bases not matched to a gene: 11. Full variable domain (missing parts from reference TRBV13 and TRBJ2-1): AAGVIQSPRHLIKEKRETATLKCYPIPRHDTVYWYQQGPGQDPQFLISFYEKMQSDKGSIPDRFSAQQFSDYHSELNMSSLELGDSALYFCASSSGTSGAMKNNEQFFGPGTRLTVL.

The J gene is TRBJ1-5, the V gene TRBV19; D might be TRBD1 (6 bases). The CDR3 contains 15 residues. With 4 bases removed from V and 1 base from J, the gap between germline ends came to 11 bases. The germline V gene encodes CDR1 LNHDA and CDR2 SQIVND (reference sequence). DNA for the CDR3: TGTGCCAGTAGTACCGTCGGACAGAGCAATCAGCCCCAGCATTTT. This codes for CASSTVGQSNQPQHF.